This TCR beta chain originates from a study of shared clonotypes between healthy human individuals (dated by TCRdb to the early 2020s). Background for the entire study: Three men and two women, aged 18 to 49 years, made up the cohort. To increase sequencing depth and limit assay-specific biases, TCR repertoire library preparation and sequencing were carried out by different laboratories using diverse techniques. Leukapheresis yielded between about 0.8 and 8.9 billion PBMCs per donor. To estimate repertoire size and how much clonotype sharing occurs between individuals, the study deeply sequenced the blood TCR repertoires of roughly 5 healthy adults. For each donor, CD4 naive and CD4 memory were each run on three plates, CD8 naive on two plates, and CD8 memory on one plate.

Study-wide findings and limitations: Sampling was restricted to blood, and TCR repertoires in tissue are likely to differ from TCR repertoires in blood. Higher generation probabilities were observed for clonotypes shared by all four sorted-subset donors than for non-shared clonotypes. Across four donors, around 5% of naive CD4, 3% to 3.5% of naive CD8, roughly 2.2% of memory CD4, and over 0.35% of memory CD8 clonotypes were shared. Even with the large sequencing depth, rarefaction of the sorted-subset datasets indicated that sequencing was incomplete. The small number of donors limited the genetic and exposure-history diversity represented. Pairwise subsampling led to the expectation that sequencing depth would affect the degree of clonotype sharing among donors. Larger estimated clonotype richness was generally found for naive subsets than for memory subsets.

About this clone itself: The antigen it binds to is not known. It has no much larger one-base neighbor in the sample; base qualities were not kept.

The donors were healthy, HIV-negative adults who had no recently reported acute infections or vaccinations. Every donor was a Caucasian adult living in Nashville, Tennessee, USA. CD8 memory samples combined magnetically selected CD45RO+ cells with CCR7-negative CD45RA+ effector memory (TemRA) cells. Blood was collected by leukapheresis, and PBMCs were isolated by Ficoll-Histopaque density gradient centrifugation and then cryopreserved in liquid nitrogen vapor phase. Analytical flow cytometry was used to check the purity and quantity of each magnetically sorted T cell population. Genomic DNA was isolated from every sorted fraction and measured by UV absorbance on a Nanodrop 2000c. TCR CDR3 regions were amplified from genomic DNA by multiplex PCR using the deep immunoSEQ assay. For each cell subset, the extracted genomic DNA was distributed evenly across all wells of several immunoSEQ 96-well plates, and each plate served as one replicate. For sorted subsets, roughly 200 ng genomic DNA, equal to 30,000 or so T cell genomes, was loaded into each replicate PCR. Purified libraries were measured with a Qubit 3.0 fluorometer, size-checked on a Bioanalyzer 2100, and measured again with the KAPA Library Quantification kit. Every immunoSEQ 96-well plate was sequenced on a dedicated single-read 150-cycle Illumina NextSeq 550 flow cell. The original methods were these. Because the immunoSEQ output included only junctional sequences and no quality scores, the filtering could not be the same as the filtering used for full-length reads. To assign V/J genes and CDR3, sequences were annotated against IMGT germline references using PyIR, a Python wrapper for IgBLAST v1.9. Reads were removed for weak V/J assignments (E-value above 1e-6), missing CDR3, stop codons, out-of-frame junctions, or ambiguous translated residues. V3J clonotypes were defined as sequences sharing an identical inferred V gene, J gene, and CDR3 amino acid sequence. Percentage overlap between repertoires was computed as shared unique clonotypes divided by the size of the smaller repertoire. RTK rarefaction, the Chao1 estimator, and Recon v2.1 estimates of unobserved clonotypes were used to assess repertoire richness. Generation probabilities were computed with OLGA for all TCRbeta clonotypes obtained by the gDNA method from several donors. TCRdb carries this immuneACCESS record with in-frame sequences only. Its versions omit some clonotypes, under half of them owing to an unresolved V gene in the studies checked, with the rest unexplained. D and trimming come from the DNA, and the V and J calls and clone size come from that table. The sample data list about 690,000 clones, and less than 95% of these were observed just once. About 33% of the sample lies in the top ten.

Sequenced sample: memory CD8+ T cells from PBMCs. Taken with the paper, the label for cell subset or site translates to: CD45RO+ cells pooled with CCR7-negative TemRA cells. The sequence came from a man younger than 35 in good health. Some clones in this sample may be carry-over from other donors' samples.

The encoded CDR3 is CASSSGGGKQETQYF. Here is the DNA: TGTGCCAGCAGCTCCGGCGGGGGGAAACAAGAGACCCAGTACTTC. The chain uses TRBV7-3 and TRBJ2-5, with TRBD2 identical over 8 junction bases. CDR1 and CDR2 are drawn from the germline V gene: SGHTA, FQGTGA. Reading from cysteine to phenylalanine, the CDR3 counts 15 amino acids. This entry keeps only the CDR3 DNA: 45 bases, framed from base 1. Trimmed from V: 4 bases; trimmed from J: 2 bases; junction bases lacking a gene match: 6.